The T cell receptor beta chain under discussion was sequenced for a study of blood T cells in healthy people across ages. This clonotype was detected many times. PCR was performed a second time for roughly 7 to 11 cycles using a sample-barcoded 5' primer and a J-beta primer mix. Each CDR3 protein gets one entry after TCRdb re-called the 5' RACE reads with MiXCR. The repertoire consists of 1.4 million or so distinct CDR3 sequences, with approximately 43% occurring once and the leading ten covering around 4%. With 5 bases clipped from V and 1 base from J, the junction kept 7 bases outside the gene matches. CDR1 is LGHNA and CDR2 is YNFKEQ in the germline V gene. The CDR3 is 16 residues long.

The TCR sequence derives from a woman younger than 30 in good health. Sample: blood. This rearrangement joins TRBV4-2 to TRBJ2-3; 9 nucleotides match TRBD2. The CDR3 is CASSDETSGGTDTQYF. The CDR3 coding sequence is TGTGCCAGCAGCGATGAGACTAGCGGAGGCACAGATACGCAGTATTTT.